These T cell receptor beta chains were read from a single sample in a study of T cells after yellow fever vaccination. TCRdb itself ran the 5' RACE reads through MiXCR, one entry per CDR3 protein. The repertoire holds some 110,000 distinct CDR3 sequences, with about 7.2% as singletons. Sequencing used CD4+ T cells sorted from PBMCs, obtained more than 35 days after the first yellow fever vaccination. The receptors come from a man between 18 and 29 years old who received the YFV17D yellow fever vaccine. CDR3s include the opening cysteine and the closing phenylalanine or tryptophan. A D gene is named only where the DNA matches it firmly. Rows give clone size only sometimes, using once, few, many, or a class for an expanded clone.

j_call d_call v_call cdr3_length clone_size cdr3_aa cdr3_nt
TRBJ2-1 TRBD2 TRBV7-2 14 many CASSGGAPRNEQFF TGTGCCAGTAGCGGGGGGGCCCCCCGCAATGAGCAGTTCTTC
TRBJ1-2 . TRBV7-8 14 many CASSLEDSNYGYTF TGTGCCAGCAGCTTAGAGGACAGTAACTATGGCTACACCTTC
TRBJ2-2 . TRBV4-3 15 many CASSPDWGNTGELFF TGCGCCAGCAGCCCCGACTGGGGGAACACCGGGGAGCTGTTTTTT
TRBJ2-2 . TRBV5-1 15 many CASSFLGVNTGELFF TGCGCCAGCAGCTTTTTAGGCGTGAACACCGGGGAGCTGTTTTTT
TRBJ2-3 . TRBV24-1 14 many CATSDARGTDTQYF TGTGCCACCAGTGATGCTAGGGGGACAGATACGCAGTATTTT
TRBJ2-4 . TRBV9 14 many CASSMRATENIQYF TGTGCCAGCAGCATGAGGGCGACAGAAAACATTCAGTACTTC
TRBJ2-1 TRBD2 TRBV20-1 15 few CSAREPRGGGGEQFF TGCAGTGCTAGAGAACCGCGGGGGGGCGGTGGTGAGCAGTTCTTC
TRBJ2-7 . TRBV11-2 14 many CASSLVKGTYEQYF TGTGCCAGCAGCTTAGTCAAGGGGACCTACGAGCAGTACTTC
TRBJ1-4 . TRBV5-1 14 . CASSPGTRNEKLFF TGCGCCAGCAGCCCCGGGACCAGGAATGAAAAACTGTTTTTT
TRBJ2-5 TRBD2 TRBV20-1 15 many CSARRLAGDQETQYF TGCAGTGCGCGAAGACTAGCGGGGGACCAAGAGACCCAGTACTTC
TRBJ2-5 . TRBV27 17 many CASSFYPPRWGDETQYF TGTGCCAGCAGTTTCTACCCACCCCGGTGGGGGGATGAGACCCAGTACTTC
TRBJ2-3 TRBD2 TRBV10-3 15 many CAITRGLSSTDTQYF TGTGCCATCACCCGGGGACTATCTAGCACAGATACGCAGTATTTT
TRBJ1-5 . TRBV10-3 13 . CAISIGLNQPQHF TGTGCCATCAGCATAGGGCTCAATCAGCCCCAGCATTTT
TRBJ1-6 . TRBV6-6 17 . CASSYGNGGGYNSPLHF TGTGCCAGCAGTTACGGGAACGGGGGCGGGTATAATTCACCCCTCCACTTT
TRBJ2-5 . TRBV7-2 13 . CASSLDGYGTQYF TGTGCCAGCAGCCTAGACGGCTACGGGACCCAGTACTTC
TRBJ2-7 . TRBV7-2 15 many CASSARSGEGREQYF TGTGCCAGCAGCGCCCGATCAGGGGAAGGTCGCGAGCAGTACTTC
TRBJ1-3 TRBD1 TRBV28 18 . CASSLPEVTGAKGNTIYF TGTGCCAGCAGTCTCCCTGAGGTGACAGGGGCGAAAGGAAACACCATATATTTT
TRBJ1-1 . TRBV27 16 many CASSPDSWVRGTEAFF TGTGCCAGCAGTCCCGACAGTTGGGTCAGGGGCACTGAAGCTTTCTTT
TRBJ2-1 . TRBV18 13 many CASSLQGYNEQFF TGTGCCAGCTCCTTACAGGGATACAATGAGCAGTTCTTC
TRBJ2-5 TRBD1 TRBV9 13 . CASSAGGEETQYF TGTGCCAGCAGCGCAGGGGGCGAAGAGACCCAGTACTTC
TRBJ2-3 . TRBV6-5 15 many CASSSAGRGWDTQYF TGTGCCAGCAGTTCCGCTGGGAGGGGGTGGGATACGCAGTATTTT
TRBJ2-1 TRBD1 TRBV7-2 16 many CASSSHRGAGINEQFF TGTGCCAGCAGCTCCCACAGGGGGGCTGGGATCAATGAGCAGTTCTTC
TRBJ2-5 . TRBV20-1 16 many CSASRSGTAGRETQYF TGCAGTGCTTCCCGCTCCGGGACGGCCGGGCGGGAGACCCAGTACTTC
TRBJ2-3 . TRBV29-1 15 . CSVTLSGTSTDTQYF TGCAGCGTTACGTTGTCCGGGACTAGCACAGATACGCAGTATTTT
TRBJ1-2 TRBD1 TRBV7-2 15 many CASSFGQGPRYGYTF TGTGCCAGCAGCTTTGGACAGGGGCCACGCTATGGCTACACCTTC
TRBJ2-5 TRBD2 TRBV6-5 16 many CASSYQLAGGSETQYF TGTGCCAGCAGTTACCAACTAGCGGGGGGTAGTGAGACCCAGTACTTC
TRBJ1-1 TRBD1 TRBV4-3 16 many CASSQDEGQGGTEAFF TGCGCCAGCAGCCAAGATGAGGGACAGGGAGGCACTGAAGCTTTCTTT
TRBJ2-4 . TRBV7-2 14 many CASSFLQGKNIQYF TGTGCCAGCAGCTTCCTACAGGGCAAAAACATTCAGTACTTC
TRBJ2-3 . TRBV20-1 16 few CSAREAGGLSTDTQYF TGCAGTGCTAGAGAGGCCGGGGGGCTAAGCACAGATACGCAGTATTTT
TRBJ1-6 . TRBV19 14 . CASGHRGRVGPLHF TGTGCCAGTGGACACAGAGGGAGGGTGGGGCCCCTCCACTTT
TRBJ2-5 TRBD2 TRBV7-2 16 many CASRPRLAGRMETQYF TGTGCCAGCAGGCCCAGACTAGCGGGGAGGATGGAGACCCAGTACTTC
TRBJ2-2 . TRBV4-1 16 many CASRVIGKRGTGELFF TGCGCCAGCAGGGTTATTGGGAAGAGAGGGACCGGGGAGCTGTTTTTT
TRBJ1-5 TRBD1 TRBV7-9 15 few CASSRSGQANQPQHF TGTGCCAGCAGCCGAAGTGGACAGGCCAATCAGCCCCAGCATTTT
TRBJ2-1 TRBD2 TRBV7-3 16 many CASSFNSGGGDNEQFF TGTGCCAGCAGCTTTAATAGCGGGGGAGGCGACAATGAGCAGTTCTTC
TRBJ2-5 . TRBV6-1 13 . CASLRGGLETQYF TGTGCCAGCCTGCGTGGGGGCCTGGAGACCCAGTACTTC